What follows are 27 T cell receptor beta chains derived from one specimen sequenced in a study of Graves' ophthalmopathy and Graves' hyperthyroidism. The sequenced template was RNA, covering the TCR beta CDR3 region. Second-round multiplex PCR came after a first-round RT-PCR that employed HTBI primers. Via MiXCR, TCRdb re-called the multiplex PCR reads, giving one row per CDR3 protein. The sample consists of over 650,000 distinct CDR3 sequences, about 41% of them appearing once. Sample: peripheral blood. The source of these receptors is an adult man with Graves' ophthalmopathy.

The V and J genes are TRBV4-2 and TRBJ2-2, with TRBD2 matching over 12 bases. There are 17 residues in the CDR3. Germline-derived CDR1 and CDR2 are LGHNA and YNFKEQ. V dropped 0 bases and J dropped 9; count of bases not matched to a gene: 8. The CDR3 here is CASSQDRASGRGRELFF. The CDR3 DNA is TGTGCCAGCAGCCAAGATCGGGCTAGCGGGAGGGGGAGGGAGCTGTTTTTT.

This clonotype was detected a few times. CDR3 coding DNA: TGTGCCAGCAGCCAAAGCCCACAGGGTACAGGGAGAAACACCATATATTTT. It codes for CASSQSPQGTGRNTIYF. V is TRBV9 and J is TRBJ1-3; D perhaps matches TRBD1 (6 bases). The CDR3 is made up of 17 amino acids. V lost 4 bases and J 5 bases, leaving 22 bases between the germline ends. From germline, CDR1 is SGDLS and CDR2 YYNGEE.

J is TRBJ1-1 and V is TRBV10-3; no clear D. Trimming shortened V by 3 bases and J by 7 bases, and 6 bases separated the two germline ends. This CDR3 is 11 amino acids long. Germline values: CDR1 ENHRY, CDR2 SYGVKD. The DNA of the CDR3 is TGTGCCATCAGTGACGGGGTTGAAGCTTTCTTT. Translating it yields CAISDGVEAFF.

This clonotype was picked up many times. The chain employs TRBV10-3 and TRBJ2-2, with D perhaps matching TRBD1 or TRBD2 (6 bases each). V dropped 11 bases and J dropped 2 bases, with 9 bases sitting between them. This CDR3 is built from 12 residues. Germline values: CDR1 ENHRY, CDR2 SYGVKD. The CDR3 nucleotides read TGTGCCGCCGGGGGCAACACCGGGGAGCTGTTTTTT. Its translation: CAAGGNTGELFF.

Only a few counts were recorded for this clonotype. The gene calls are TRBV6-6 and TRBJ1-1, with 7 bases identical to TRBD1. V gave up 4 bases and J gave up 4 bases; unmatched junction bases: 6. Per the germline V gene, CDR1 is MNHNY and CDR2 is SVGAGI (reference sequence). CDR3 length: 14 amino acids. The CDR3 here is CASSSAGGRTEAFF. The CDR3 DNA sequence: TGTGCCAGCAGTTCGGCAGGGGGTCGCACTGAAGCTTTCTTT.

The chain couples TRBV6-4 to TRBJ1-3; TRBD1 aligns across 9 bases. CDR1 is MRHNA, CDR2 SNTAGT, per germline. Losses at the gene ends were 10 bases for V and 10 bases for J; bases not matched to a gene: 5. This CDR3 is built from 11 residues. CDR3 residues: CATGTGRTIYF. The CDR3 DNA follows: TGTGCCACCGGGACAGGGCGTACCATATATTTT.

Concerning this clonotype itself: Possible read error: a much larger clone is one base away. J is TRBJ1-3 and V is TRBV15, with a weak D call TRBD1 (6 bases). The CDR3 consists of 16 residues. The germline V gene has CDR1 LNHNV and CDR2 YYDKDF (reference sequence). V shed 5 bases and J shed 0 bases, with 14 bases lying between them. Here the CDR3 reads CATSPRQATSGNTIYF. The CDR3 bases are TGTGCCACCAGCCCACGACAGGCAACCTCTGGAAACACCATATATTTT.

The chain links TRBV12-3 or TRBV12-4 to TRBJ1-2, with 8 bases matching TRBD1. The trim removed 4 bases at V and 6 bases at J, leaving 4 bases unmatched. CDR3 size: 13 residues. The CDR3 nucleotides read TGTGCCAGCAGTTGGGGACAGGAGAATGGCTACACCTTC. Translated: CASSWGQENGYTF.

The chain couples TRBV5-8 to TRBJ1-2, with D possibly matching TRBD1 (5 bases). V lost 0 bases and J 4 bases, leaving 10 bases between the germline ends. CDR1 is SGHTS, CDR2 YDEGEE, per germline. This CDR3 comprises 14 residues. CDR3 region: CASSLGGEGYGYTF. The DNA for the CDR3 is TGTGCCAGCAGCTTGGGAGGGGAGGGCTATGGCTACACCTTC.

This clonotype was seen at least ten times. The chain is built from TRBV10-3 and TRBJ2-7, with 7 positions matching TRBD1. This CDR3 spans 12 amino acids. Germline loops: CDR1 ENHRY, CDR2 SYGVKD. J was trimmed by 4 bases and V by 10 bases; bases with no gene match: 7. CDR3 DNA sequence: TGTGCCACCGGGGACAGAACTTACGAGCAGTACTTC. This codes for CATGDRTYEQYF.

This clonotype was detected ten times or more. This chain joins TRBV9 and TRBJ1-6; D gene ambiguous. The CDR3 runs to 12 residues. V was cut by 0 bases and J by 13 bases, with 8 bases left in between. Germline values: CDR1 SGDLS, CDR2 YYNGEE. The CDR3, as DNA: TGTGCCAGCAGCGTAGTTGGGCAGCCCCTCCACTTT. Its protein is CASSVVGQPLHF.

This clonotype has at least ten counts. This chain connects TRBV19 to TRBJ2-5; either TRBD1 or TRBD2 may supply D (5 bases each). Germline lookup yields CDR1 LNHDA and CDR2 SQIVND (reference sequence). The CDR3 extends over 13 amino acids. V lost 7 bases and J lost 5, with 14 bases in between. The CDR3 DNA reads TGTGCCAGTAATCGTGACTGGGGGGAGACCCAGTACTTC. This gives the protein CASNRDWGETQYF.

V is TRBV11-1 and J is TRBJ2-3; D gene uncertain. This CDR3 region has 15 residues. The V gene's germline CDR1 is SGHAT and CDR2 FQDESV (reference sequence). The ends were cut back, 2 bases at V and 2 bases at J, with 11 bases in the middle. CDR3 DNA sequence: TGTGCCAGCAGCTTAAGTCCGACGTTCACAGATACGCAGTATTTT. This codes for CASSLSPTFTDTQYF.

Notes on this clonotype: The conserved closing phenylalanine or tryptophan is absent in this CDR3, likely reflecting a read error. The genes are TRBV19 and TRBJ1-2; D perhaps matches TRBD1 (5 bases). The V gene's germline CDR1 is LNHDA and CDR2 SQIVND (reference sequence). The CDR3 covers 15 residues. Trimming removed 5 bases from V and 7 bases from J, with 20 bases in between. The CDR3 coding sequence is TGTGCCAGTAGTCCCTTTGTTACCAGGGATGGTGGCTACACCTCC. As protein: CASSPFVTRDGGYTS.

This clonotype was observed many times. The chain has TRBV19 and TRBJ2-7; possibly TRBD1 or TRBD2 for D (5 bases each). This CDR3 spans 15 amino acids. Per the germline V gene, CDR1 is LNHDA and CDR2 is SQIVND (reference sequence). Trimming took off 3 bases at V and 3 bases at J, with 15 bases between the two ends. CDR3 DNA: TGTGCCAGTAGTATTGCAAGAGGGGCCTACTACGAGCAGTACTTC. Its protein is CASSIARGAYYEQYF. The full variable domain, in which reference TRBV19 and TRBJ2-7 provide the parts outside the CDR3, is DGGITQSPKYLFRKEGQNVTLSCEQNLNHDAMYWYRQDPGQGLRLIYYSQIVNDFQKGDIAEGYSVSREKKESFPLTVTSAQKNPTAFYLCASSIARGAYYEQYFGPGTRLTVT.

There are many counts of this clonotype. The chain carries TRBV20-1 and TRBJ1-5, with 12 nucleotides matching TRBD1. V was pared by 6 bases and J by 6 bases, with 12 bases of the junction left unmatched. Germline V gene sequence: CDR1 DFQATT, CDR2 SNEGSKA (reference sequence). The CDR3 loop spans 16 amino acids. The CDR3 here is CSANPGGQGAGQPQHF. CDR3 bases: TGCAGTGCGAACCCAGGGGGACAGGGGGCCGGTCAGCCCCAGCATTTT.

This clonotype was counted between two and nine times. CDR3 nucleotides: TGTGCCACCAGTGACCCCGTTAGGGAAACACGCTTCAGGCAGTTCTTC. It is translated as CATSDPVRETRFRQFF. The chain joins TRBV24-1 to TRBJ2-5, with D unclear. TRBJ2-1 matches the DNA end more closely, so the J call is doubtful. The CDR3 has 16 residues. Germline CDR1 KGHDR, CDR2 SFDVKD.

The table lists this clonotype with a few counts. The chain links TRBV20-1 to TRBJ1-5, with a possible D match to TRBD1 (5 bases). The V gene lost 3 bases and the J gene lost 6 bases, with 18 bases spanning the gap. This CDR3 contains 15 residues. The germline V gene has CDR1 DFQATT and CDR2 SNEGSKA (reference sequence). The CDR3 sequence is CSAREGWTPGQPQHF. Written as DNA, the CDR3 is TGCAGTGCTAGGGAGGGGTGGACCCCGGGTCAGCCCCAGCATTTT.

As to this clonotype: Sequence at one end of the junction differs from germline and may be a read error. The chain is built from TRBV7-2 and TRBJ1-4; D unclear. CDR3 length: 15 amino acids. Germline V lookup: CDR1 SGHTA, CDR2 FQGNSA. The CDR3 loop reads CASSLRGSRGEKLFF. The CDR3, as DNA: TGCGCCAGCAGCTTAAGAGGGAGCAGAGGAGAAAAACTGTTTTTT.

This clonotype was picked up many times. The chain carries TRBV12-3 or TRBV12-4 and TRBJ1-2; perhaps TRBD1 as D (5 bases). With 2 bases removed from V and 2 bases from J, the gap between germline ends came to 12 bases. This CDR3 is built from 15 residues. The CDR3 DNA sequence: TGTGCCAGCAGTTTACACCCCGACAGCAACTATGGCTACACCTTC. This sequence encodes CASSLHPDSNYGYTF.

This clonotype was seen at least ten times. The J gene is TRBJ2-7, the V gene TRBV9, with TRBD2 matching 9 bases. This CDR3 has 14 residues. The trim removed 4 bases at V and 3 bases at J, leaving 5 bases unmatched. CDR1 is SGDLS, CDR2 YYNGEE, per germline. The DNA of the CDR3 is TGTGCCAGCAGCAAAAGCGGGGGGTACTACGAGCAGTACTTC. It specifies CASSKSGGYYEQYF.

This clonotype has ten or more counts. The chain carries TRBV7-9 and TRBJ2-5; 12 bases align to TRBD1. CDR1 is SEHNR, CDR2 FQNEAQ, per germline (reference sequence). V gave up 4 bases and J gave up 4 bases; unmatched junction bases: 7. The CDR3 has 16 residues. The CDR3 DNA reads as TGTGCCAGCAGCTCCCCCCTGGGACAGGGGGCAGAGACCCAGTACTTC. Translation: CASSSPLGQGAETQYF.

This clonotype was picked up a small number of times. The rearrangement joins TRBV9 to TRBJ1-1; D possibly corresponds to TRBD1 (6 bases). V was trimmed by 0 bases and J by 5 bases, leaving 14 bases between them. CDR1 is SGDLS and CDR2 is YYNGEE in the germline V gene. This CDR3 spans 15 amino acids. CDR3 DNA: TGTGCCAGCAGCGTAGGGCAGGGGCCGGGGACTGAAGCTTTCTTT. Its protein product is CASSVGQGPGTEAFF.

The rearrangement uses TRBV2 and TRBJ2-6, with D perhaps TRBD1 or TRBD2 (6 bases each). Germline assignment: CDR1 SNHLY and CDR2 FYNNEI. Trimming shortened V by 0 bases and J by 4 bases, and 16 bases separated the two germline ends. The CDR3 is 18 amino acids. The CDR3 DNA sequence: TGTGCCAGCAGTGAAGCTGGTCCGGGGGCGGGAGGGGCCAACGTCCTGACTTTC. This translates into CASSEAGPGAGGANVLTF.

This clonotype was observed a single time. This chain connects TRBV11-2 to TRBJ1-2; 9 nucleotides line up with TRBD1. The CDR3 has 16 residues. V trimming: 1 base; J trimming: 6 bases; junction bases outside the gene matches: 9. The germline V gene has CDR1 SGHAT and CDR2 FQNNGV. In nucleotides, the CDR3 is TGTGCCAGCAGCTTAGTTGGGGGGACAGGGAGCGATGGCTACACCTTC. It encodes CASSLVGGTGSDGYTF.

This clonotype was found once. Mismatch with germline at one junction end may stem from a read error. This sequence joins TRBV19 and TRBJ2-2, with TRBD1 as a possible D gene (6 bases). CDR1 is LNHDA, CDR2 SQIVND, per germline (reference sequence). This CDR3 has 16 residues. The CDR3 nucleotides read TGTGCCAGTAGTATCACCGGGACACTATGGACCGGGGAGCTGCTTTTT. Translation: CASSITGTLWTGELLF.

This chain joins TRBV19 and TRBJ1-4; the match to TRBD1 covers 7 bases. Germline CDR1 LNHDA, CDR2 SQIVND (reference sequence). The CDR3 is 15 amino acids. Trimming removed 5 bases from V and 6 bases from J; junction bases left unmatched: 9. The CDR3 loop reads CASSQQGRAYEKLFF. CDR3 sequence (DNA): TGTGCCAGTAGTCAACAGGGGAGGGCCTATGAAAAACTGTTTTTT.